This is a list of T cell receptor beta chains from one sample in a study of cytomegalovirus exposure and HLA in healthy donors. Profiling relied on immunoSEQ multiplex PCR, and the TCRdb table lists in-frame clones only, not all of them. In the table there are a few hundred thousand clones, around 85% of which are singletons. Sequenced sample: PBMCs. The receptors originated from a girl aged 2 to 10 in good health and CMV-seronegative. Each CDR3 is given with its conserved first and last residue. The D gene is left open where the match is weak. The size entry is marked missing in some rows and otherwise reads once, few, many or a size class.

TRBV7-7,TRBD2,.,TRBJ2-7,TGTGCCAGCACCTACCGGGGACTAGCTCCGGCTTGGGAGCAGTACTTC,CASTYRGLAPAWEQYF
TRBV30,TRBD2,.,TRBJ2-7,TGTGCCGGAGGGAGGGAGGGATCCTACGAGCAGTACTTC,CAGGREGSYEQYF
TRBV4-1,.,.,TRBJ2-3,TGCGCCAGCAGCTTGAGGACTACGCGGGACTCAGATACGCAGTATTTT,CASSLRTTRDSDTQYF
TRBV2,TRBD2,.,TRBJ2-5,TGTGCCAGCACCCCCGGGGGGGAGACCCAGTACTTC,CASTPGGETQYF
TRBV4-2,.,.,TRBJ1-1,TGTGCCAGCAGCCAAGATCATCAGGAGGCCACTGAAGCTTTCTTT,CASSQDHQEATEAFF
TRBV29-1,.,.,TRBJ2-5,TGCAGCGTTGGGGCGTCGGGGTACCAAGAGACCCAGTACTTC,CSVGASGYQETQYF
TRBV7-9,TRBD1,.,TRBJ1-1,TGTTCCAGCAGCCCGAAGAAACCGGGACAGGAGTGGTCTGAAGCTTTCTTT,CSSSPKKPGQEWSEAFF
TRBV4-2,TRBD2,.,TRBJ2-1,TGTGCCAGCAGCCAAGCACGGACTAGCGCAGGGGAGTCCTACAATGAGCAGTTCTTC,CASSQARTSAGESYNEQFF
TRBV7-8,.,.,TRBJ2-6,TGTGCCAGCAGCTTTTATGGGGCCAACGTCCTGACTTTC,CASSFYGANVLTF
TRBV4-1,.,.,TRBJ2-5,TGCGCCAGCAGCCAAGACCGACAGGCCCTCCAAGAGACCCAGTACTTC,CASSQDRQALQETQYF
TRBV9,.,.,TRBJ2-1,TGTGCCAGCGGGGGGACGACCAATGAGCAGTTCTTC,CASGGTTNEQFF
TRBV11-1,.,once,TRBJ1-1,TGTGCCAGCAGGTCCTCCGGGGGACCGAACACTGAAGCTTTCTTT,CASRSSGGPNTEAFF
TRBV12-5,.,few,TRBJ1-1,TGTGCTAGTGGTTTGGTACGGGCACAGGGCACTGAAGCTTTCTTT,CASGLVRAQGTEAFF
TRBV19,TRBD1,.,TRBJ1-5,TGTGCCAGTAGTATCCCCCCCCTGACAGGGCTGAGCAATCAGCCCCAGCATTTT,CASSIPPLTGLSNQPQHF
TRBV7-9,.,.,TRBJ2-7,TGTGCCAGCCAAAGGGGGGGCCCATACGAGCAGTACTTC,CASQRGGPYEQYF
TRBV15,.,.,TRBJ2-5,TGTGCCACCAGCAGAGATTCCGCCGGGTCGGGGCAGTACTTC,CATSRDSAGSGQYF
TRBV6-5,TRBD1,.,TRBJ1-6,TGTGCCAGCACCCGGACAGGAGCTAATTCACCCCTCCACTTT,CASTRTGANSPLHF
TRBV7-9,TRBD1,once,TRBJ1-2,TGTGCCAGCAGCCCGCCGGACAGGCGCAATGGCTACACCTTC,CASSPPDRRNGYTF
TRBV20-1,.,.,TRBJ2-5,TGCAGTGGCGCTAGCCCGGAGACCCAGTACTTC,CSGASPETQYF
TRBV5-4,TRBD1,.,TRBJ2-7,TGTGCCAGCAGTTCCCAGGGGGCTTCTAGCGAGCAGTACTTC,CASSSQGASSEQYF
TRBV29-1,.,.,TRBJ1-1,TGCAGCGTTTTGCGAAGGGGGAACACTGAAGCTTTCTTT,CSVLRRGNTEAFF
TRBV27,.,.,TRBJ1-1,TGTGCCAGCAGTTTACCGCCCCCTCAACAGGAGACGAACACTGAAGCTTTCTTT,CASSLPPPQQETNTEAFF
TRBV1,.,.,TRBJ2-2,TGCACCAGCAGCTCGCCTAGCGGGAGGGCCCACACCGGGGAGCTGTTTTTT,CTSSSPSGRAHTGELFF
TRBV11-1,.,.,TRBJ2-3,TGTGCCAGCAGCTTAGCGGGGGCACTTAGCACAGATACGCAGTATTTT,CASSLAGALSTDTQYF
TRBV11-1,TRBD1,.,TRBJ2-5,TGTGCCAGCACCAGAGGGGGCGTGGGTAACGTAGTTGAGACCCAGTACTTC,CASTRGGVGNVVETQYF
TRBV7-9,TRBD1,.,TRBJ2-2,TGTGCCAGCAGCGGACAGGGGAACACCGGGGAGCTGTTTTTT,CASSGQGNTGELFF
TRBV9,.,.,TRBJ2-7,TGTGCCAGCAGCGTCCAGCAGGGGTTTCAGAACGAGCAGTACTTC,CASSVQQGFQNEQYF
TRBV19,TRBD1,.,TRBJ1-1,TGTGCCAGTAAGGTGGCAGGGGGCCACACTGAAGCTTTCTTT,CASKVAGGHTEAFF